Detailed here is one T cell receptor (beta chain). Terminally differentiated effector memory CD45RA+ cells were left out of the naive CD8 fraction, which was CD45RO-negative and positively selected for CCR7. The CDR3 is made up of 12 amino acids. The germline V and J ends were trimmed by 2 bases and 9 bases, with 8 bases remaining between them. CDR1 and CDR2 (germline): MGHDK, SYGVNS. These data originate in a study of shared clonotypes between healthy human individuals. Profiled with immunoSEQ multiplex PCR; TCRdb holds only in-frame clones, not every one. This sample has some 2,000,000 clones; 85% to 95% occur once, and the top ten carry roughly 1%.

The source material was naive CD8+ T cells sorted from blood. The sequence was obtained from a man between 18 and 29 years old in good health. The gene calls are TRBV25-1 and TRBJ2-1; TRBD1 is a possible D gene (6 bases). The CDR3 DNA follows: TGTGCCAGCAGTGAAGGGGGCGGTGAGCAGTTCTTC. It codes for CASSEGGGEQFF.